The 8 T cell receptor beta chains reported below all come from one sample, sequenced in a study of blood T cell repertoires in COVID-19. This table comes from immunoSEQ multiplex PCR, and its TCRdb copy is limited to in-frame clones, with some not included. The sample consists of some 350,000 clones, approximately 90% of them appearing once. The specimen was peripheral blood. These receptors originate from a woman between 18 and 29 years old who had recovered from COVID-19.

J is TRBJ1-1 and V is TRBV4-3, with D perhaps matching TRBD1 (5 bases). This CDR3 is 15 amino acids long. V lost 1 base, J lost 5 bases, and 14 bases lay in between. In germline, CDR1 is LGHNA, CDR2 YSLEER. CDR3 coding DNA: TGCGCCAGCAGCCAAGGACAGTCCTCTAGGACTGAAGCTTTCTTT. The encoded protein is CASSQGQSSRTEAFF.

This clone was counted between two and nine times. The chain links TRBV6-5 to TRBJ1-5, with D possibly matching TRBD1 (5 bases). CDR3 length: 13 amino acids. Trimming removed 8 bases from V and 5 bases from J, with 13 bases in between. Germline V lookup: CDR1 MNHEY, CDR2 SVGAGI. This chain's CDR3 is CASLQGEHQPQHF. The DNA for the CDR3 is TGTGCCAGCCTCCAGGGTGAGCATCAGCCCCAGCATTTT.

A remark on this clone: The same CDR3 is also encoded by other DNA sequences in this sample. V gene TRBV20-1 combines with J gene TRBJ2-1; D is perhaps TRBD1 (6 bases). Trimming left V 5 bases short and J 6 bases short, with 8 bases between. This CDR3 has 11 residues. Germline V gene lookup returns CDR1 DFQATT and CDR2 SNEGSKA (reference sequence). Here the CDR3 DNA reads TGCAGTGCTTCCAGGGGCAATGAGCAGTTCTTC. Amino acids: CSASRGNEQFF.

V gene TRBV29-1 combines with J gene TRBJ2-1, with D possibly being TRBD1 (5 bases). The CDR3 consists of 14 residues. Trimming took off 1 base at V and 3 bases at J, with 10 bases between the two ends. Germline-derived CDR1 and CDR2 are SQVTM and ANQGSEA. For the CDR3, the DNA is TGCAGCGTTGAAGTTCGACAGAGCTACAATGAGCAGTTCTTC. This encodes CSVEVRQSYNEQFF.

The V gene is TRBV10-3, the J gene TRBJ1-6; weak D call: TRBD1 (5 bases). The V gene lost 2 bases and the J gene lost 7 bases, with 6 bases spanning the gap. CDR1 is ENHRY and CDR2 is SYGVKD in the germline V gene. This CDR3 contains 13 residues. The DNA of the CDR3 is TGTGCCATCAGTGAGGACAGAAATTCACCCCTCCACTTT. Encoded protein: CAISEDRNSPLHF.

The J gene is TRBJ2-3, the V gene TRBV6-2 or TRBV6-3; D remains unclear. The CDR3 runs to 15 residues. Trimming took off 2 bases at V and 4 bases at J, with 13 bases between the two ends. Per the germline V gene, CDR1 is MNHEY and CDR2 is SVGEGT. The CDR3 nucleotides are TGTGCCAGCAGTTACGCAGGAATCTACCCAGATACGCAGTATTTT. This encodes CASSYAGIYPDTQYF.

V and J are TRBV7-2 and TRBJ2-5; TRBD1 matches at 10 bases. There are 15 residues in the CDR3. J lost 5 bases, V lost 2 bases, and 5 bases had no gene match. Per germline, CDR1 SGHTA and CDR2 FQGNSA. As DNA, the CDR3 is TGTGCCAGCAGCTTATTGGGGACAGGGGTGGAGACCCAGTACTTC. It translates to CASSLLGTGVETQYF.

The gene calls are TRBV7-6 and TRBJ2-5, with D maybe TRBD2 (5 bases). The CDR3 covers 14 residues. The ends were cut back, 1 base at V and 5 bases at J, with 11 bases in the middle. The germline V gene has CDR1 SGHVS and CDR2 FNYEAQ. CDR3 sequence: CASSLVAGGETQYF. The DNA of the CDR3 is TGTGCCAGCAGCTTAGTGGCCGGCGGGGAGACCCAGTACTTC.